This T cell receptor beta chain was documented in a study of T cell changes during pregnancy in multiple sclerosis. Using immunoSEQ multiplex PCR, the repertoire was profiled, and TCRdb retains in-frame clones only, with some absent. The sample shows roughly 29,000 clones, 89% of them seen only once. By sample share, this clone is medium-sized. The germline gives CDR1 SGHAT, CDR2 FQNNGV. CDR3 length: 12 amino acids. The ends were cut back, 2 bases at V and 9 bases at J, with 8 bases in the middle. Sequences were derived from CD8+ T cells from peripheral blood mononuclear cells, sampled after pregnancy. This receptor was taken from a female donor with multiple sclerosis, enrolled in a pregnancy study. The chain employs TRBV11-2 and TRBJ2-1; D gene unclear. The DNA of the CDR3 is TGTGCCAGCAGCTTATATCCTTCTGAGCAGTTCTTC. Translating gives CASSLYPSEQFF.